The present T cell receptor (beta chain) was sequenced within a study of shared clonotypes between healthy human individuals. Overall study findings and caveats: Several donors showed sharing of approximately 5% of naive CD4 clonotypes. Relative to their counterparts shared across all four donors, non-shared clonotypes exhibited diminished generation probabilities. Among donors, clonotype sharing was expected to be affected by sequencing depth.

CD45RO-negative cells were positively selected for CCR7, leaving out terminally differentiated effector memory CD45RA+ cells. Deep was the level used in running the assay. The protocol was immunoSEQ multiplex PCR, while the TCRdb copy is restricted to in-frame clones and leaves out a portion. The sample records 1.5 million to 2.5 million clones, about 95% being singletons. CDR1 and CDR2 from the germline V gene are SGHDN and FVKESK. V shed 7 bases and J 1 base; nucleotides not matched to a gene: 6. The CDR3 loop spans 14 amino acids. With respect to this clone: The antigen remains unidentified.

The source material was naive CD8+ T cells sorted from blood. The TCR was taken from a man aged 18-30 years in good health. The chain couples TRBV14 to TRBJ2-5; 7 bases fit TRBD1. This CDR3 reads CASTSGGSQETQYF. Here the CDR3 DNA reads TGTGCCAGCACCTCAGGGGGTTCCCAAGAGACCCAGTACTTC.